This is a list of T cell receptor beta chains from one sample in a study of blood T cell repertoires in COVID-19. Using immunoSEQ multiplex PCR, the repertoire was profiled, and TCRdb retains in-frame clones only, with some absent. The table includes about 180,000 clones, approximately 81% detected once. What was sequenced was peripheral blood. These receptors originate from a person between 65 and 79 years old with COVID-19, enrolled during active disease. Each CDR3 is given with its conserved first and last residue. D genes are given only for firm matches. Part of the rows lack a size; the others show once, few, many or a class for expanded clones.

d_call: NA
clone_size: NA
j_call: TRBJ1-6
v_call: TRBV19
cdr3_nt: TGTGCCAGTAGTTGGGCAGCTACAGATTCACCCCTCCACTTT
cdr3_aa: CASSWAATDSPLHF

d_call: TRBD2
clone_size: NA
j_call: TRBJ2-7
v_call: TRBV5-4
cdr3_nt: TGTGCCAGCAGCTTCCTCCGGGAGGGAGGCGACGAGCAGTACTTC
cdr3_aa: CASSFLREGGDEQYF

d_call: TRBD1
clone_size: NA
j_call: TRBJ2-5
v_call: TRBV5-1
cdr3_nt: TGCGCCAGCAGCACACAGGGGGAGACCCAGTACTTC
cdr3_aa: CASSTQGETQYF

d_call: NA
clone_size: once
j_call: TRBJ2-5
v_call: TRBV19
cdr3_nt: TGTGCCAGTAGTTCAGCCGAGACGCGTCGATCGCGGGAGACCCAGTACTTC
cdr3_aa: CASSSAETRRSRETQYF

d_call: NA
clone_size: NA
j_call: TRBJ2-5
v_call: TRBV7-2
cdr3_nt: TGTGCCAGCAGCCCCGGGAGCGCCGGAAGAGAGACCCAGTACTTC
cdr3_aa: CASSPGSAGRETQYF

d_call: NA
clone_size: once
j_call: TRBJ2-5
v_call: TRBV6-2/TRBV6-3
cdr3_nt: TGTGCCAGCAGCCCCAAACGGATAATCAGGCAAGAGACCCAGTACTTC
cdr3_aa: CASSPKRIIRQETQYF

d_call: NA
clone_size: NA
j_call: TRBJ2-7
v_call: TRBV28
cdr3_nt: TGTGCCAGCAGTTTAGGGGGACAAGGGACCTACGAGCAGTACTTC
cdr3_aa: CASSLGGQGTYEQYF

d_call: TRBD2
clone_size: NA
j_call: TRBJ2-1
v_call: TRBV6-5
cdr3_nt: TGTGCCAGCAGTTATCGCGGGAGGGCCCGTAATAATGAGCAGTTCTTC
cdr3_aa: CASSYRGRARNNEQFF

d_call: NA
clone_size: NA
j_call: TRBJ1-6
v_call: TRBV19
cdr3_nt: TGTGCCAGTACTACTACAGGCAATTCACCCCTCCACTTT
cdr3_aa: CASTTTGNSPLHF

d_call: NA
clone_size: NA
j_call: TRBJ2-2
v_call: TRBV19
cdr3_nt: TGTGCCAGTAGTCAAGAGAGGGCCGGGGAGCTGTTTTTT
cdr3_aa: CASSQERAGELFF

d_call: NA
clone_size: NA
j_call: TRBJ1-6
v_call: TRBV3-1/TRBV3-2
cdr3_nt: TGTGCCAGCAGCCAGGGGGCGCATGATTCACCCCTCCACTTT
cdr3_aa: CASSQGAHDSPLHF

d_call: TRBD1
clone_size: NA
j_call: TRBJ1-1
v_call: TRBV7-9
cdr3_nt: TGTGCCAGCAGGTATACAGGGGACACTGAAGCTTTCTTT
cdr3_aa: CASRYTGDTEAFF

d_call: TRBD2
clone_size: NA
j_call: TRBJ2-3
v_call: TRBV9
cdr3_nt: TGTGCCAGCAGCGTAGTATCGGGGGGGGCCGCAGATACGCAGTATTTT
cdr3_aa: CASSVVSGGAADTQYF

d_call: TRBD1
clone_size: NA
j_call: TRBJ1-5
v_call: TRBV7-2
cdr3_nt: TGTGCCAGCAGCGTCGGACAGGGCAATCAGCCCCAGCATTTT
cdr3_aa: CASSVGQGNQPQHF

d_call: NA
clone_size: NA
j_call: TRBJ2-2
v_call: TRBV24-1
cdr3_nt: TGTGCCACCAGTGATTGGGCGACAACGACCGGGGAGCTGTTTTTT
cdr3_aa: CATSDWATTTGELFF

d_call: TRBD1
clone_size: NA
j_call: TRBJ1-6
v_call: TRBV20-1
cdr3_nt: TGCAGTGCCAGTCAATGGCGGGACAGGGTTAATTCACCCCTCCACTTT
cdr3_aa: CSASQWRDRVNSPLHF

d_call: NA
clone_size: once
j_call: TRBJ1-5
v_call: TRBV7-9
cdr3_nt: TGTGCCAGCAGGACCCTCGTGGGACTTTGGTATCAGCCCCAGCATTTT
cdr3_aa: CASRTLVGLWYQPQHF

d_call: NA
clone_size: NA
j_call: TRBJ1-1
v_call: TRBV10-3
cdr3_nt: TGTGCCATCAGTGTCGGCAGGGAGGGAACAACTGAAGCTTTCTTT
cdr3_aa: CAISVGREGTTEAFF

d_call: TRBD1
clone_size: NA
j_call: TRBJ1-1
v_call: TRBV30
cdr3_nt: TGTGCCTGGAGTAAAGGGGGCGTTGGCACTGAAGCTTTCTTT
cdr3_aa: CAWSKGGVGTEAFF

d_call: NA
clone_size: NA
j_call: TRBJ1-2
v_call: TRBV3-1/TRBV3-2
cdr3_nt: TGTGCCAGCAGCCAGGCGGGGGTAAAGGATGGCTACACCTTC
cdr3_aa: CASSQAGVKDGYTF

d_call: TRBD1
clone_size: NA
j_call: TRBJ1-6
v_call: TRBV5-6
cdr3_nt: TGTGCCAGCAGCTATATAACCCCCGGGACAGCAAATTCACCCCTCCACTTT
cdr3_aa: CASSYITPGTANSPLHF

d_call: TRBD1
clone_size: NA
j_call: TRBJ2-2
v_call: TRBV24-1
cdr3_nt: TGTGCCACCGGACTTTTTGGACAGGGAAAAAACACCGGGGAGCTGTTTTTT
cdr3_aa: CATGLFGQGKNTGELFF

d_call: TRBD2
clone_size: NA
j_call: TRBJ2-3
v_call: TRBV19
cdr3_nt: TGTGCCAGTAGTATTGGGGCAGCGGGGCCTTCAGATACGCAGTATTTT
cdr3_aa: CASSIGAAGPSDTQYF

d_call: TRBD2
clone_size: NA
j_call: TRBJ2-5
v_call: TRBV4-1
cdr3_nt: TGCGCCAGCAGCCAAGAAGGCGCGGGGGTAGAGACCCAGTACTTC
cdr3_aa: CASSQEGAGVETQYF

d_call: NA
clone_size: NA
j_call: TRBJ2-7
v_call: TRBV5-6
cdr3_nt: TGTGCCAGCAGCTTGGGACGACAGTTC
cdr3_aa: CASSLGRQF

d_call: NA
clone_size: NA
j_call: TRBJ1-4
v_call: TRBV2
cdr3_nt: TGTGCCAGCATCGCAGGGTTTGTAGCTAATGAAAAACTGTTTTTT
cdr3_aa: CASIAGFVANEKLFF

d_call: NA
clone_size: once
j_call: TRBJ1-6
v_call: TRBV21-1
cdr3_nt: TGTGCCAGCAGCAAGTCAGGGCGCCCGTGCTATAATTCACCCCTCCACTTT
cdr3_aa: CASSKSGRPCYNSPLHF

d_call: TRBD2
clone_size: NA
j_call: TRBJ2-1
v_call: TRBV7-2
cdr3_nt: TGTGCCAGCAGCTTGAGGCGGGGGGGCTACAATGAGCAGTTCTTC
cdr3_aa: CASSLRRGGYNEQFF

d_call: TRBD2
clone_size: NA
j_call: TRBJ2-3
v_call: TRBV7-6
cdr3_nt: TGTGCCAGCAGCTTATTAGCGGGGGGCACAGATACGCAGTATTTT
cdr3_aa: CASSLLAGGTDTQYF

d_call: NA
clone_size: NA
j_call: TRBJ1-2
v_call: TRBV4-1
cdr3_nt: TGCGCCAGCAGCCAAGAAGCCGCGTATGGCTACACCTTC
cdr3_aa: CASSQEAAYGYTF

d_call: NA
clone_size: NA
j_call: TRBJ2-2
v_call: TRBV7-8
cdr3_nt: TGTGCCAGCAGCCCCGAAACTCAGGGTCTCGGGGAGCTGTTTTTT
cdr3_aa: CASSPETQGLGELFF

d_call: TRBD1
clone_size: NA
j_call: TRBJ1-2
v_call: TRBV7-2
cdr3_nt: TGTGCCAGCAGTTCTCCGGGACAGGTCTATGGCTACACCTTC
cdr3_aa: CASSSPGQVYGYTF

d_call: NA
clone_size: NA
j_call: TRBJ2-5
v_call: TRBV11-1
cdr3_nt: TGTGCCAGCAGCTTGGCGGTTGGAGGGATGGCGGGTACCCAGTACTTC
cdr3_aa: CASSLAVGGMAGTQYF

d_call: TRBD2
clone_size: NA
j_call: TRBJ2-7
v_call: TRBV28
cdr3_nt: TGTGCCAGCAGTCCTCACATCCGGACTAGTGGCTACGAGCAGTACTTC
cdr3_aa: CASSPHIRTSGYEQYF

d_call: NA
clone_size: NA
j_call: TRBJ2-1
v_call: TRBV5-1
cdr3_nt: TGCGCCAGCAGCTTGGCCCGTGGGGGAGGCACAGGTGAGCAGTTCTTC
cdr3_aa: CASSLARGGGTGEQFF

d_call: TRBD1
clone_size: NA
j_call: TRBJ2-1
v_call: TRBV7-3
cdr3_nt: TGTGCCAGCAGCGCCTCGGACAGGGAAAGGGTCTTC
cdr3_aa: CASSASDRERVF

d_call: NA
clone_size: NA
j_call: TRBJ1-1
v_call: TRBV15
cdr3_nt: TGTGCCACCAGCAGAGACGAGTGGGACTTTGAAGCTTTCTTT
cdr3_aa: CATSRDEWDFEAFF

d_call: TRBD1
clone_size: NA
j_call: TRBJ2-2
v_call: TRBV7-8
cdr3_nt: TGTGCCAGCAGGCGGGACAGGGGGAACACCGGGGAGCTGTTTTTT
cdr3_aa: CASRRDRGNTGELFF

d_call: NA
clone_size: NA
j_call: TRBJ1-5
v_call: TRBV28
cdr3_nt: TGTGCCAGCAGCCCCCACACCGGGGAGAATCAGCCCCAGCATTTT
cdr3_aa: CASSPHTGENQPQHF

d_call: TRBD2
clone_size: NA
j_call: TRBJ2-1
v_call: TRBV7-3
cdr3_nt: TGTGCCGGGGGTAGGGGACTAGCCTACTCGAATGAGCAGTTCTTC
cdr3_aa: CAGGRGLAYSNEQFF

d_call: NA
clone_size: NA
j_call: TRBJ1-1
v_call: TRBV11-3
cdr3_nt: TGTGCCAGCAGCTTAGGTCCGGGACACATGAACACTGAAGCTTTCTTT
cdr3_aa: CASSLGPGHMNTEAFF

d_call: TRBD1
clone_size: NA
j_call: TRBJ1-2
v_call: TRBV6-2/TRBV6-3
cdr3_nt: TGTGCCAGCAGCCGCCCGGGACAGGGGCGGCTCTATGGCTACACCTTC
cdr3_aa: CASSRPGQGRLYGYTF

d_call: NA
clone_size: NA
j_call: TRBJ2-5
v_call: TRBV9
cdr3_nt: TGTGCCAGCAGCGACAAACAAGAGACCCAGTACTTC
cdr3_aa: CASSDKQETQYF

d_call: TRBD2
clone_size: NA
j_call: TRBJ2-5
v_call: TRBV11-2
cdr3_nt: TGTGCCAGCAGCATCCCAGCGGGGGGTCTCCAAGAGACCCAGTACTTC
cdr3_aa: CASSIPAGGLQETQYF

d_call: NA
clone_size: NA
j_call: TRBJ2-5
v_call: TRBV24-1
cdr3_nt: TGTGCCACCGACCTAAAAGGGGGTTCCCAAGAGACCCAGTACTTC
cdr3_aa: CATDLKGGSQETQYF

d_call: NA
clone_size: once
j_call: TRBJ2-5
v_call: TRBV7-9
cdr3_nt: TGTGCCAGCAGCTTAAAGGAGGAGACCCAGTACTTC
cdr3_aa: CASSLKEETQYF

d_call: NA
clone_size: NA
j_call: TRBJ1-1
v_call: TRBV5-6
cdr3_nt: TGTGCCAGCAGCTTCCACGGCACTGAAGCTTTCTTT
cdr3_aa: CASSFHGTEAFF

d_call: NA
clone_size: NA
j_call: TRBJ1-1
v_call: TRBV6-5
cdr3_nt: TGTGCCACCAGGGGAGGGGTTTTATCGACTGAAGCTTTCTTT
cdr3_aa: CATRGGVLSTEAFF

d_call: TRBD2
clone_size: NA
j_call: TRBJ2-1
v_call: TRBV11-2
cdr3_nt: TGTGCCAGCCAGCGGGGGGGCTCCTACAATGAGCAGTTCTTC
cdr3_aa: CASQRGGSYNEQFF

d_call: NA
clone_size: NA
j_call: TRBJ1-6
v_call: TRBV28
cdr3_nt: TGTGCCAGCAGTCCCCCGGGAGACACCTTTCGTCCCCTCCACTTT
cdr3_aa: CASSPPGDTFRPLHF

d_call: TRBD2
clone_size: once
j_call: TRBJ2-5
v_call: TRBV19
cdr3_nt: TGTGCCAGTAGTCCTCCGATTGGACTAGCGGGACAAGAGACCCAGTACTTC
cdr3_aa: CASSPPIGLAGQETQYF

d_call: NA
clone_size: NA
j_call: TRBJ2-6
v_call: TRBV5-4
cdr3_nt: TGTGCCAGCAGCCACATCTCAGGGACTGGGGCCAACGTCCTGACTTTC
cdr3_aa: CASSHISGTGANVLTF

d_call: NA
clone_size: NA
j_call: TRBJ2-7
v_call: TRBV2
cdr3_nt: TGTGCCAGCAGGGAGTACGAGCAGTACTTC
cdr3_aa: CASREYEQYF